This T cell receptor (beta chain) was observed in a study of vaccination and CD4 T cells after COVID-19. Across the whole study: Spike peptides, overlapping and drawn from SARS-CoV-2, HCoV-NL63, HCoV-OC43 and HCoV-229E, were used to stimulate cells.

This CDR3 comprises 12 residues. Per germline, CDR1 SEHNR and CDR2 FQNEAQ (reference sequence). The treatment denotes: roughly ten-day PBMC culture with coronavirus spike peptide pools or control peptides (ViraFEST assay). The unexposed donor gave CD4+ T cells before the COVID-19 pandemic (2011-2018). Per-well cultures of some 2.2 million PBMCs received around 10 IU/ml IL-2 and 7.5 to 10 ug/ml peptide pools. An Oncomine TCR Beta short-read assay was used to sequence the DNA from cultured CD4+ T cells. The template was genomic DNA from cultured CD4+ T cells. TCRdb reanalysed the PCR reads using MiXCR and keeps one entry per CDR3 protein. The sample records roughly 5,300 distinct CDR3 sequences, about 66% being singletons. Notes on this clonotype: The target antigen is unknown. Mismatch with germline at one junction end may stem from a read error.

Broader study findings: With convalescent patients, a median about 87% of reactive clones emerged solely after vaccination.

The chain joins TRBV7-9 to TRBJ1-2; no clear D gene. Sequenced material: CD4+ T cells from blood, cultured in vitro. The sequence was collected from a human donor in good health. The chain's CDR3 is CASRDLGSAPGF. CDR3 bases: TGTGCCAGCAGGGACTTGGGTTCGGCCCCGGGCTTC.